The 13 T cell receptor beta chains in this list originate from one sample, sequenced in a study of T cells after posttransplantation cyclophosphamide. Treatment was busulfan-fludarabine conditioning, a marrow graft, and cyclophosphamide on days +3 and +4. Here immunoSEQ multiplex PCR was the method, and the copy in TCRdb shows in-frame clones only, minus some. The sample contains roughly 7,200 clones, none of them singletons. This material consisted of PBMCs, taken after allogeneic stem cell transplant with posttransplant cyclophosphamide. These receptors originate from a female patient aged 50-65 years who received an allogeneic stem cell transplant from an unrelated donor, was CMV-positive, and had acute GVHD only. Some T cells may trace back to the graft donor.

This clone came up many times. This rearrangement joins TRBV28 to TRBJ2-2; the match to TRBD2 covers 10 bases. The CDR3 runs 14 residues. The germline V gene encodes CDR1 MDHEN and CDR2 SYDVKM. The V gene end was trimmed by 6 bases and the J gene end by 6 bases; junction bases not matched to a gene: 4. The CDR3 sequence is CASRPSGRAGELFF. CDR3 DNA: TGTGCCAGCAGGCCCAGCGGGAGGGCCGGGGAGCTGTTTTTT. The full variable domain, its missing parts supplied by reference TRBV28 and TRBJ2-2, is DVKVTQSSRYLVKRTGEKVFLECVQDMDHENMFWYRQDPGLGLRLIYFSYDVKMKEKGDIPEGYSVSREKKERFSLILESASTNQTSMYLCASRPSGRAGELFFGEGSRLTVL.

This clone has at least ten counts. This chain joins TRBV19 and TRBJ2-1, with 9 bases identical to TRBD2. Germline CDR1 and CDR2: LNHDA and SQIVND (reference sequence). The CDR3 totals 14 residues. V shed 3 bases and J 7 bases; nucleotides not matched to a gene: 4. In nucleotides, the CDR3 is TGTGCCAGTAGTATTGGGACTAGCCCGAATGAGCAGTTCTTC. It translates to CASSIGTSPNEQFF.

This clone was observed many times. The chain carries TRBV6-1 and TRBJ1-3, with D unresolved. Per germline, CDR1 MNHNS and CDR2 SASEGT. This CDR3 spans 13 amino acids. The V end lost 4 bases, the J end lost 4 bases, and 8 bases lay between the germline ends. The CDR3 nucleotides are TGTGCCAGCAGTGCGGTGCTCGGAAACACCATATATTTT. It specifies CASSAVLGNTIYF.

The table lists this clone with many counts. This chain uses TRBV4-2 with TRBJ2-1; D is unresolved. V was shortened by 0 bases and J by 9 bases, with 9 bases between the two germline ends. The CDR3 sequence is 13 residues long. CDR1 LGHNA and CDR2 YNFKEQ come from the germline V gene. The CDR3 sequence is CASSQESTAEQFF. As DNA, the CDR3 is TGTGCCAGCAGCCAAGAAAGTACTGCTGAGCAGTTCTTC.

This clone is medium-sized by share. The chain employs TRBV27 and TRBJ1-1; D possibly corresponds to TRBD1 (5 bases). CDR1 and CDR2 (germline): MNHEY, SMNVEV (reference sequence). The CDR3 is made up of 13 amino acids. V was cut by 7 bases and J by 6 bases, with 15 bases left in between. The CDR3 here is CASIGHLLAEAFF. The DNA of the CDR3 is TGTGCCAGCATCGGACACCTCTTGGCTGAAGCTTTCTTT.

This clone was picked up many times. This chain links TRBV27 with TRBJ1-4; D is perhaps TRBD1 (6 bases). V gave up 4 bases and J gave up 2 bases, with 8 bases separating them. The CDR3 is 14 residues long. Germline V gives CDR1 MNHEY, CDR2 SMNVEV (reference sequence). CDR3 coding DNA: TGTGCCAGCAGTTATGGGGGCACTAATGAAAAACTGTTTTTT. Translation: CASSYGGTNEKLFF.

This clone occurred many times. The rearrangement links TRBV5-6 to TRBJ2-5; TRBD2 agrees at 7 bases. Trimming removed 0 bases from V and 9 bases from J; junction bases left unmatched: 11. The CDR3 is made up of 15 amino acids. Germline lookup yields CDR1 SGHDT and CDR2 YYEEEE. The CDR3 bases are TGTGCCAGCAGCTTGGCCTCCTTGCCGGGGGGAGCCCAGTACTTC. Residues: CASSLASLPGGAQYF.

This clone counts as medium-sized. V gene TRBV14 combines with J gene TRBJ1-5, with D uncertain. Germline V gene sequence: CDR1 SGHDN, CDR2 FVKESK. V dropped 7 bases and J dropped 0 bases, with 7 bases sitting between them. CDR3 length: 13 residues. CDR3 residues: CASKHHSNQPQHF. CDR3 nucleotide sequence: TGTGCCAGCAAACACCATAGCAATCAGCCCCAGCATTTT.

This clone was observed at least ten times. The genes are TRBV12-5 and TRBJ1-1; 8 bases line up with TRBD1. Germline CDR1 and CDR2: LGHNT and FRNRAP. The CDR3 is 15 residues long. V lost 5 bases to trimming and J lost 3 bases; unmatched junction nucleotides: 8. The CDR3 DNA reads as TGTGCTAGTGGTCTAACACACAGGGGGGACACTGAAGCTTTCTTT. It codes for CASGLTHRGDTEAFF.

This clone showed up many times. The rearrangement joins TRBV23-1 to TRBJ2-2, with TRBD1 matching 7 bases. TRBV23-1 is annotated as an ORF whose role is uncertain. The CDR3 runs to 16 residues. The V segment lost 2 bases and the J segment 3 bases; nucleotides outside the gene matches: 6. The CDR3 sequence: CASSQPGQGDTGELFF. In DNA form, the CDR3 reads TGCGCCAGCAGTCAACCGGGTCAGGGGGACACCGGGGAGCTGTTTTTT.

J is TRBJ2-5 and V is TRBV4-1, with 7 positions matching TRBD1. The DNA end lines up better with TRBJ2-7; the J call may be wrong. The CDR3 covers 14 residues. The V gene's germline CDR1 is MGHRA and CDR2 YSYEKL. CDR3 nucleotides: TGCGCCAGCAGCCAGAACGACAGGGTTGACGAGCAGTACTTC. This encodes CASSQNDRVDEQYF.

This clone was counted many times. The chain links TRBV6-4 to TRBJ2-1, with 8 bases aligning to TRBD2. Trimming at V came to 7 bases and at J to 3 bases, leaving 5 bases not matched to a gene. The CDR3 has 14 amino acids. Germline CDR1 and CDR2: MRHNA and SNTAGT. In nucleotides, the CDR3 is TGTGCCAGCATTAGCGGGATTTACTACAATGAGCAGTTCTTC. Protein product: CASISGIYYNEQFF.

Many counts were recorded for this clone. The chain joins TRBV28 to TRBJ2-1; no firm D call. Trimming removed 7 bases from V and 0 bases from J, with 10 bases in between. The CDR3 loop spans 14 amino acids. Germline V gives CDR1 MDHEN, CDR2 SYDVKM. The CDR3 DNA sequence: TGTGCCAGCATGCGGCCCAGCTCCTACAATGAGCAGTTCTTC. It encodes CASMRPSSYNEQFF.